These 3 T cell receptor beta chains came from one sample sequenced in a study of T-cell reconstitution after alpha-beta-depleted transplantation in children. Unique molecular identifiers were incorporated when the TCRbeta library was constructed. TCRdb recomputed calls from the PCR reads with MiXCR, one row per CDR3 protein. This table has about 240,000 distinct CDR3 sequences, under 30% appearing once. Source: PBMCs, taken before TCRalphabeta/CD19-depleted stem cell transplant. All receptors come from a girl aged 2 to 10 with Fanconi anemia, due to receive a stem cell transplant.

The chain couples TRBV20-1 to TRBJ1-4; 7 nucleotides agree with TRBD1. J gave up 8 bases and V 5 bases, and 14 bases lay outside the gene matches. This CDR3 has 15 amino acids. Germline CDR1 and CDR2: DFQATT and SNEGSKA (reference sequence). The CDR3 coding sequence is TGCAGTGCTCCAAAAATAGGGGACAGAGGAGAAAAACTGTTTTTT. Translated: CSAPKIGDRGEKLFF.

This clonotype was picked up many times. A clone one base away is much larger, so this may be a read error. V gene TRBV28 combines with J gene TRBJ2-7; the D is unclear. Per germline, CDR1 MDHEN and CDR2 SYDVKM. V shed 1 base and J shed 0 bases, with 4 bases lying between them. The CDR3 is 13 amino acids. The CDR3 sequence is CASSLFSSYEQYF. Written as DNA, the CDR3 is TGTGCCAGCAGTTTATTCTCCTCCTACGAGCAGTACTTC.

This clonotype occurred many times. The rearrangement joins TRBV20-1 to TRBJ2-7; 7 bases line up with TRBD1. This CDR3 region has 12 residues. Germline lookup yields CDR1 DFQATT and CDR2 SNEGSKA (reference sequence). V dropped 5 bases and J dropped 5; count of bases not matched to a gene: 6. This CDR3 reads CSAPGQADEQYF. CDR3 coding DNA: TGCAGTGCTCCAGGACAGGCGGACGAGCAGTACTTC.